Included here is one T cell receptor beta chain sequence, with context. What it recognizes is unknown. Trimming at V came to 6 bases and at J to 6 bases, leaving 8 bases not matched to a gene. The CDR3 sequence is 15 residues long. CDR1 is MGHRA, CDR2 YSYEKL, per germline. As the sequencing template, cDNA was produced by extracting RNA and reverse transcribing it. TCRdb's table, derived via immunoSEQ multiplex PCR, lists solely in-frame clones and lacks some. The sample has under 40,000 clones, less than 70% seen once. The data are from a study of CD8+ T cells in alopecia areata. Findings and caveats of the study: It was less clear whether patients shared TCRs than it was in mice, possibly because of HLA.

This clonotype was sampled from a human donor with alopecia areata. Sequencing was carried out using NKG2D-high CD8+ T cells sorted from blood. This chain connects TRBV4-1 to TRBJ2-1, with 10 bases fitting TRBD1. For the CDR3, the DNA is TGCGCCAGCAGTCATCCGGGACAGGGGAGCAATGAGCAGTTCTTC. Translation gives CASSHPGQGSNEQFF.